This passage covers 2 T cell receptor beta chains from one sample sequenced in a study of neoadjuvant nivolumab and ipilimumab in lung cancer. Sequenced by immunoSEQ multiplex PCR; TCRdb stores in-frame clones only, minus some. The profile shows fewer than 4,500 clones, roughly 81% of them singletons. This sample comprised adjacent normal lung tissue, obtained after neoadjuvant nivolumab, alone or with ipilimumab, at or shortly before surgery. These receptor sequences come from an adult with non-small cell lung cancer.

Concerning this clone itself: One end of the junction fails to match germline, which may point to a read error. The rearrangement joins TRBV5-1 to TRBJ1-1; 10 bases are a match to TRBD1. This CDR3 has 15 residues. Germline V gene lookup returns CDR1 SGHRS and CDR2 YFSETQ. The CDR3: CASGLSGTGDTEAFF. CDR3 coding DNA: TGCGCCAGCGGCTTATCCGGGACAGGGGACACTGAAGCTTTCTTT.

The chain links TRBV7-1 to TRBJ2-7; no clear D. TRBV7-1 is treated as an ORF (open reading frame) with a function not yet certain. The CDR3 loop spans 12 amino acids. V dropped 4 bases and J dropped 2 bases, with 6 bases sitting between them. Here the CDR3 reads CASSYGPYEQYF. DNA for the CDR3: TGTGCCAGCAGCTATGGTCCCTACGAGCAGTACTTC.